These 23 T cell receptor beta chains were sequenced from one sample in a study of blood T cell repertoires in COVID-19. The table came from immunoSEQ multiplex PCR; TCRdb's copy has only in-frame clones and leaves some out. The sample lists 93,000 or so clones; roughly 82% were seen once. The sample comprised peripheral blood. Receptors were obtained from a human donor in a cohort sampled during active COVID-19.

This sequence joins TRBV19 and TRBJ2-7; D not certain. Trimming left V 1 base short and J 2 bases short, with 9 bases between. This CDR3 is built from 14 residues. Germline assignment: CDR1 LNHDA and CDR2 SQIVND (reference sequence). The CDR3 nucleotides read TGTGCCAGTAGTATAGGCCAGTCGCCCTACGAGCAGTACTTC. As protein: CASSIGQSPYEQYF.

This clone was counted between two and nine times. This chain connects TRBV9 to TRBJ1-1; D not resolved. CDR1 and CDR2 (germline): SGDLS, YYNGEE. This CDR3 is 14 amino acids long. V lost 2 bases and J lost 0, with 8 bases in between. The CDR3 protein is CASSVGVMNTEAFF. The CDR3 bases are TGTGCCAGCAGCGTCGGAGTCATGAACACTGAAGCTTTCTTT.

The genes are TRBV27 and TRBJ2-5; 7 bases are shared with TRBD2. J was trimmed by 5 bases and V by 5 bases; bases with no gene match: 8. Germline CDR1 reads MNHEY; CDR2 reads SMNVEV (reference sequence). The CDR3 sequence is 14 residues long. This CDR3 is CASSPPLAMETQYF. CDR3 coding DNA: TGTGCCAGCAGTCCCCCACTAGCGATGGAGACCCAGTACTTC.

The chain is built from TRBV5-5 and TRBJ2-1; D not resolved. In germline, CDR1 is SGHKS, CDR2 YYEKEE (reference sequence). This CDR3 has 15 residues. V was pared by 0 bases and J by 6 bases, with 13 bases between. CDR3 amino acids: CASSLEATRFNEQFF. CDR3 nucleotide sequence: TGTGCCAGCAGCTTGGAAGCGACCCGTTTCAATGAGCAGTTCTTC.

The chain employs TRBV3-1 (or the pseudogene TRBV3-2) and TRBJ1-1, with D unresolved. The CDR3 consists of 14 residues. Germline CDR1 is LGHDT and CDR2 is YNNKEL (reference sequence). Trimming shortened V by 3 bases and J by 5 bases, and 13 bases separated the two germline ends. The CDR3 DNA follows: TGTGCCAGCAGCCAGGCCCGAGGATGGACTGAAGCTTTCTTT. Amino acid sequence: CASSQARGWTEAFF.

CDR3 sequence (DNA): TGCGCCAGCAGCTTGGTTTCGAGCGGGGGTGGATCGTTAGCCAAAAACATTCAGTACTTC. This encodes CASSLVSSGGGSLAKNIQYF. The rearrangement uses TRBV5-1 and TRBJ2-4; TRBD2 matches at 8 bases. Trimming removed 0 bases from V and 0 bases from J; junction bases left unmatched: 14. CDR3 length equals 20 residues. In germline, CDR1 is SGHRS, CDR2 YFSETQ.

This chain uses TRBV10-1 with TRBJ1-3, with TRBD1 matching 8 bases. This CDR3 region has 16 residues. The germline CDR1 and CDR2 sequences are WNHNN and SYGVQD (reference sequence). J lost 0 bases, V lost 6 bases, and 7 bases had no gene match. CDR3 DNA: TGCGCCAGCAGGGGACAGGACCATCCCTCTGGAAACACCATATATTTT. Amino acid sequence: CASRGQDHPSGNTIYF.

The gene calls are TRBV3-1 (or the pseudogene TRBV3-2) and TRBJ2-7, with TRBD1 matching over 10 bases. CDR3 length: 16 amino acids. Looked up from germline, CDR1 is LGHDT and CDR2 is YNNKEL (reference sequence). V dropped 2 bases and J dropped 5; count of bases not matched to a gene: 9. CDR3: CASSQPRDRGLHEQYF. The DNA for the CDR3 is TGTGCCAGCAGCCAACCCCGGGACAGGGGTCTCCACGAGCAGTACTTC.

The J gene is TRBJ2-7, the V gene TRBV12-5, with D perhaps matching TRBD2 (6 bases). Trimming stripped 0 bases from V and 2 bases from J, with 32 bases between. The CDR3 loop spans 22 amino acids. The V gene's germline CDR1 is LGHNT and CDR2 FRNRAP. In DNA, the CDR3 is TGTGCTAGTGGTTTGGTTGACTCTCGGACTAACATCCCCCCTAAATCGGCCTACGAGCAGTACTTC. This gives the protein CASGLVDSRTNIPPKSAYEQYF.

Regarding this clone: The same CDR3 is also encoded by other DNA sequences in this sample. The rearrangement links TRBV5-1 to TRBJ1-1; unclear D gene. Per germline, CDR1 SGHRS and CDR2 YFSETQ. There are 14 residues in the CDR3. Between the trimmed V and J ends, which lost 0 bases and 0 bases, there was a span of 6 bases. The CDR3 coding sequence is TGCGCCAGCAGCTTGGGAGGCCTGAACACTGAAGCTTTCTTT. Residues: CASSLGGLNTEAFF.

This chain uses TRBV7-6 with TRBJ2-7; 9 positions match TRBD1. Germline V gives CDR1 SGHVS, CDR2 FNYEAQ. This CDR3 spans 14 amino acids. V was clipped by 5 bases and J by 5 bases; unmatched bases: 7. CDR3 sequence (DNA): TGTGCCAGCAGCGCAACTACAGGGGGCCACGAGCAGTACTTC. Protein product: CASSATTGGHEQYF.

The J gene is TRBJ1-1, the V gene TRBV5-4, with D maybe TRBD1 (6 bases). Trimming removed 4 bases from V and 6 bases from J, with 16 bases in between. Germline CDR1 SGHNT, CDR2 YYREEE (reference sequence). The CDR3 covers 14 residues. The CDR3 sequence is CASSGGRGTAEAFF. CDR3 nucleotide sequence: TGTGCCAGCAGCGGCGGCAGGGGTACCGCTGAAGCTTTCTTT.

The V and J genes are TRBV6-5 and TRBJ1-4; D is ambiguous. V was cut by 8 bases and J by 10 bases, with 14 bases left in between. This CDR3 has 12 residues. Germline CDR1 reads MNHEY; CDR2 reads SVGAGI. CDR3 amino acids: CASGGEGRKLFF. The CDR3 DNA reads as TGTGCCAGCGGAGGTGAGGGAAGAAAACTGTTTTTT.

The chain employs TRBV3-1 (or the pseudogene TRBV3-2) and TRBJ1-2; D is unresolved. The CDR3 consists of 13 residues. The V end was cut by 6 bases, the J end by 8 bases, with 16 bases between. Germline V gives CDR1 LGHDT, CDR2 YNNKEL (reference sequence). CDR3 amino acids: CASSNSGRTGYTF. The CDR3 bases are TGTGCCAGCAGTAACTCGGGGAGAACAGGCTACACCTTC.

The J gene is TRBJ2-1, the V gene TRBV15, with TRBD2 matching 8 bases. Trimming at V came to 3 bases and at J to 4 bases, leaving 5 bases not matched to a gene. Germline CDR1 reads LNHNV; CDR2 reads YYDKDF (reference sequence). The CDR3 is 15 residues long. CDR3 sequence reads: CATSRERGRYNEQFF. The CDR3 nucleotides read TGTGCCACCAGCAGGGAGCGGGGGAGGTACAATGAGCAGTTCTTC.

The J gene is TRBJ1-1, the V gene TRBV4-1; possible D gene TRBD1, 6 bases. The CDR3 is made up of 14 amino acids. Germline CDR1 and CDR2: MGHRA and YSYEKL. V lost 5 bases and J 2 bases, leaving 12 bases between the germline ends. The CDR3 protein is CASSSRQDNTEAFF. In nucleotides, the CDR3 is TGCGCCAGCAGCTCCAGACAGGATAACACTGAAGCTTTCTTT.

The V call is TRBV27, the J call TRBJ1-4; D unresolved. V was trimmed by 5 bases and J by 0 bases, leaving 10 bases between them. In germline, CDR1 is MNHEY, CDR2 SMNVEV (reference sequence). The CDR3 extends over 15 amino acids. The CDR3 loop reads CASSGHNPTNEKLFF. The CDR3 DNA is TGTGCCAGCAGTGGCCACAACCCAACTAATGAAAAACTGTTTTTT. Looking up the rest from reference TRBV27 and TRBJ1-4 gives the full variable domain: EAQVTQNPRYLITVTGKKLTVTCSQNMNHEYMSWYRQDPGLGLRQIYYSMNVEVTDKGDVPEGYKVSRKEKRNFPLILESPSPNQTSLYFCASSGHNPTNEKLFFGSGTQLSVL.

The chain joins TRBV12-3 or TRBV12-4 to TRBJ1-1; no definite D call. Deletions cut 3 bases from V and 2 bases from J, with 7 bases between. This CDR3 is 13 amino acids long. This chain's CDR3 is CASSFRVNTEAFF. The CDR3 nucleotides are TGTGCCAGCAGTTTCCGTGTAAACACTGAAGCTTTCTTT.

The genes are TRBV19 and TRBJ1-2; D gene unclear. Trimming took 5 bases from V and 4 from J, leaving 8 bases between them. Germline V lookup: CDR1 LNHDA, CDR2 SQIVND (reference sequence). CDR3 length: 12 residues. CDR3 loop: CASSGERYGYTF. The CDR3 nucleotides are TGTGCCAGTAGTGGGGAGCGCTATGGCTACACCTTC.

The chain uses TRBV4-1 and TRBJ2-1; D is unresolved. Germline loops: CDR1 MGHRA, CDR2 YSYEKL. The CDR3 contains 12 residues. Trimming pared 0 bases from V and 8 bases from J, leaving 5 bases between. CDR3 bases: TGCGCCAGCAGCCAAGATCGGGATGAGCAGTTCTTC. It codes for CASSQDRDEQFF.

This clone has more than one count but fewer than ten. This rearrangement joins TRBV2 to TRBJ1-5, with 7 bases identical to TRBD1. Trimming at V came to 10 bases and at J to 4 bases, leaving 10 bases not matched to a gene. Germline CDR1 is SNHLY and CDR2 is FYNNEI. The CDR3 consists of 14 residues. The CDR3 bases are TGTGCCACCGGTCAGGGACAGTGGAATCAGCCCCAGCATTTT. This translates into CATGQGQWNQPQHF.

This CDR3 reads CAWSLTGTGVQPQHF. CDR3 nucleotides: TGTGCCTGGAGTTTAACCGGGACAGGGGTTCAGCCCCAGCATTTT. The chain is built from TRBV30 and TRBJ1-5; 10 nucleotides align to TRBD1. Trimming at V came to 2 bases and at J to 6 bases, leaving 7 bases not matched to a gene. The CDR3 runs 15 residues. The V gene's germline CDR1 is GTSNPN and CDR2 SVGIG (reference sequence).

This rearrangement joins TRBV18 to TRBJ1-1; D possibly corresponds to TRBD1 (6 bases). V shed 4 bases and J shed 1 base, with 13 bases lying between them. From germline, CDR1 is KGHSH and CDR2 LQKENI. The CDR3 runs to 15 residues. The CDR3 DNA sequence: TGTGCCAGCTCACTAATGAGGGGGGGGAACACTGAAGCTTTCTTT. Its translation is CASSLMRGGNTEAFF. Complete variable domain (other parts from reference TRBV18 and TRBJ1-1): NAGVMQNPRHLVRRRGQEARLRCSPMKGHSHVYWYRQLPEEGLKFMVYLQKENIIDESGMPKERFSAEFPKEGPSILRIQQVVRGDSAAYFCASSLMRGGNTEAFFGQGTRLTVV.